This T cell receptor (beta chain) comes out of a study of human versus mouse CDR3 diversity and MHC coevolution. Naive CD4 T cells were sorted as CD45RO-negative, CD62L-positive. The data were produced by immunoSEQ multiplex PCR, yet TCRdb's version contains in-frame clones alone and is incomplete. The sample lists about 80,000 clones, about 94% seen once, with more than 1.1% in the top ten. CDR3 length: 13 residues. V lost 5 bases, J lost 1 base, and 11 bases lay in between. CDR1 and CDR2 from the germline V gene are GTSNPN and SVGIG (reference sequence). The receptor was isolated from a person aged 25 to 69 in good health. The V call is TRBV30, the J call TRBJ1-1, with D maybe TRBD1 (6 bases). Material for sequencing was naive CD4+ T cells from blood. The sample's subset: CD45RO-negative CD62L-positive naive CD4 T cells. The chain's CDR3 is CAWAGQPNTEAFF. Here the CDR3 DNA reads TGTGCCTGGGCCGGACAGCCGAACACTGAAGCTTTCTTT.